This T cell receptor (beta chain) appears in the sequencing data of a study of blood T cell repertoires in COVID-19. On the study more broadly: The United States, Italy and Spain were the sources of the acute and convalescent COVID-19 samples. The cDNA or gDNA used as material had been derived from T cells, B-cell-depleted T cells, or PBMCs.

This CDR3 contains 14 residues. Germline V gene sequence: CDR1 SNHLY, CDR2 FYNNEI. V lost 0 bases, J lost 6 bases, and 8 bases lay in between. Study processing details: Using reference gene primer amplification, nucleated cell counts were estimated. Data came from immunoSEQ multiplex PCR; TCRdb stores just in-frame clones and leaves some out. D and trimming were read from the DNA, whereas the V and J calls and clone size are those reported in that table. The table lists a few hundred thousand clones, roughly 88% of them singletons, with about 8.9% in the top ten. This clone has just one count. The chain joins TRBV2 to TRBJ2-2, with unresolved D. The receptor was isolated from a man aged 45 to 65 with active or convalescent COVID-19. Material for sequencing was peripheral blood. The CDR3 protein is CASSEALQSGELFF. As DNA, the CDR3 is TGTGCCAGCAGTGAAGCGCTTCAGTCCGGGGAGCTGTTTTTT.